This is a list of T cell receptor beta chains from one sample in a study of control samples from healthy donors and cancer patients. TCRdb keeps only in-frame clones here, not all; method: immunoSEQ multiplex PCR. The table lists around 79,000 clones, over 85% of them singletons. The specimen sequenced was PBMCs. These receptors originate from a middle-aged woman with lung cancer. CDR3s include the opening cysteine and the closing phenylalanine or tryptophan. A D gene is named only where the DNA matches it firmly. Clone size, where shown, is once, few, many, or a class for clones that have expanded.

d_call,j_call,clone_size,v_call,cdr3_aa,cdr3_nt
.,TRBJ1-1,.,TRBV7-8,CASSLGVAEAFF,TGTGCCAGCAGCCTTGGAGTAGCTGAAGCTTTCTTT
.,TRBJ1-1,.,TRBV5-4,CASSSIQNEAFF,TGTGCCAGCAGCTCAATACAGAATGAAGCTTTCTTT
TRBD1,TRBJ1-2,few,TRBV10-3,CAISDSTLQGAGGYTF,TGTGCCATCAGTGACTCAACCCTACAGGGGGCAGGGGGCTACACCTTC
.,TRBJ2-7,.,TRBV6-2/TRBV6-3,CASSYAGVTYEQYF,TGTGCCAGCAGTTACGCCGGGGTAACCTACGAGCAGTACTTC
TRBD1,TRBJ2-7,.,TRBV12-3/TRBV12-4,CASSLGQVYEQYF,TGTGCCAGCAGCCTCGGACAGGTCTACGAGCAGTACTTC
.,TRBJ2-6,.,TRBV19,CASRDGRFLSGANVLTF,TGTGCCAGTAGAGACGGCAGGTTTCTCTCTGGGGCCAACGTCCTGACTTTC
TRBD1,TRBJ1-1,.,TRBV28,CASSLPQGGLEAFF,TGTGCCAGCAGTTTACCTCAGGGGGGGCTTGAAGCTTTCTTT
.,TRBJ1-2,.,TRBV7-9,CASSEWQDAGYTF,TGTGCCAGCAGCGAGTGGCAGGACGCTGGCTACACCTTC
.,TRBJ1-2,.,TRBV14,CASSLQGDRWSYTF,TGTGCCAGCAGCCTGCAGGGCGACCGGTGGAGCTACACCTTC
.,TRBJ1-6,.,TRBV5-1,CASSLVATTHNSPLHF,TGCGCCAGCAGCTTGGTGGCAACTACACATAATTCACCCCTCCACTTT
TRBD1,TRBJ2-5,.,TRBV10-1,CASSYGRGQQETQYF,TGCGCCAGCAGTTACGGAAGGGGACAGCAAGAGACCCAGTACTTC
TRBD1,TRBJ1-2,.,TRBV7-3,CASSLDRGNYGYTF,TGTGCCAGCAGCTTGGACAGGGGGAACTATGGCTACACCTTC
TRBD2,TRBJ2-1,.,TRBV10-1,CASSESPGLGNEQFF,TGCGCCAGCAGTGAGTCACCGGGACTAGGCAATGAGCAGTTCTTC
.,TRBJ1-1,.,TRBV11-2,CASSPPLRTDPSDFF,TGTGCCAGCAGCCCCCCTCTCCGGACAGACCCGTCTGATTTCTTT
.,TRBJ1-1,.,TRBV13,CASSLVSGGTEAFF,TGTGCCAGCAGCTTAGTTTCGGGGGGCACTGAAGCTTTCTTT
.,TRBJ1-1,.,TRBV6-5,CASSYSEGPNTEAFF,TGTGCCAGCAGTTACTCGGAGGGACCGAACACTGAAGCTTTCTTT
TRBD1,TRBJ2-7,.,TRBV24-1,CATRDRDSSQYF,TGTGCCACCAGGGACAGGGATTCGAGTCAGTACTTC
.,TRBJ1-1,.,TRBV5-8,CASSLAGDLNTEAFF,TGTGCCAGCAGCTTGGCCGGGGACCTGAACACTGAAGCTTTCTTT
.,TRBJ1-6,.,TRBV11-3,CASSVRSRGSPLHF,TGTGCCAGCAGCGTAAGGAGCAGGGGATCACCCCTCCACTTT
TRBD2,TRBJ2-2,.,TRBV4-1,CASSLGVSGGIGGELFF,TGCGCCAGCAGCCTCGGGGTTAGCGGGGGAATAGGAGGGGAGCTGTTTTTT
.,TRBJ2-1,.,TRBV13,CASSLRMRDEYNEQFF,TGTGCCAGCAGCTTAAGGATGCGAGACGAATACAATGAGCAGTTCTTC
.,TRBJ1-2,.,TRBV25-1,CASSEISRYGYTF,TGTGCCAGCAGTGAAATCTCGCGTTATGGCTACACCTTC
.,TRBJ2-7,.,TRBV4-1,CASSQPPGTYEQYF,TGCGCCAGCAGCCAACCCCCCGGCACCTACGAGCAGTACTTC
.,TRBJ1-1,.,TRBV5-1,CASSLSLTKNTEAFF,TGCGCCAGCAGCTTGAGTCTCACCAAAAACACTGAAGCTTTCTTT
TRBD1,TRBJ2-7,once,TRBV6-5,CASSPGTDSYEQYF,TGTGCCAGCAGTCCCGGGACAGACTCCTACGAGCAGTACTTC
.,TRBJ1-4,.,TRBV3-1/TRBV3-2,CASSQGGGQVEKLFF,TGTGCCAGCAGCCAAGGGGGGGGCCAGGTTGAAAAACTGTTTTTT
TRBD1,TRBJ1-2,.,TRBV9,CASSVEGQGGQGYTF,TGTGCCAGCAGCGTGGAGGGACAGGGAGGACAAGGCTACACCTTC
TRBD2,TRBJ2-7,.,TRBV6-6,CASRATSGGVYEQYF,TGTGCCAGCAGGGCAACTAGCGGGGGGGTATACGAGCAGTACTTC
.,TRBJ2-5,.,TRBV14,CASSQRLTGVETQYF,TGTGCCAGCAGCCAACGACTCACAGGAGTGGAGACCCAGTACTTC
.,TRBJ1-4,.,TRBV4-1,CASSQALVEKLFF,TGCGCCAGCAGCCAAGCCCTAGTAGAAAAACTGTTTTTT
.,TRBJ1-1,.,TRBV7-9,CASRPLGYGSNTEAFF,TGTGCCAGCCGCCCGTTGGGGTACGGCTCGAACACTGAAGCTTTCTTT
TRBD1,TRBJ1-1,.,TRBV3-1/TRBV3-2,CASSRGQGVMNTEAFF,TGTGCCAGCAGCCGGGGACAGGGGGTAATGAACACTGAAGCTTTCTTT
.,TRBJ2-4,.,TRBV7-9,CASTAANGLAKNIQYF,TGTGCCAGCACGGCGGCAAACGGATTAGCCAAAAACATTCAGTACTTC
.,TRBJ1-3,.,TRBV11-2,CASSLVGAGNTIYF,TGTGCCAGCAGCTTAGTGGGAGCTGGAAACACCATATATTTT
TRBD2,TRBJ2-1,.,TRBV9,CASSVAGAGGANEQFF,TGTGCCAGCAGCGTAGCGGGAGCGGGGGGGGCAAATGAGCAGTTCTTC
TRBD1,TRBJ2-1,.,TRBV7-9,CASSWDRGRENEQFF,TGTGCCAGCAGCTGGGACAGGGGGCGGGAGAATGAGCAGTTCTTC
.,TRBJ2-1,.,TRBV9,CASSVGTVAGEQFF,TGTGCCAGCAGCGTAGGGACCGTCGCCGGTGAGCAGTTCTTC
.,TRBJ1-1,.,TRBV18,CASSPPGPVATEAFF,TGTGCCAGCTCACCACCCGGGCCGGTGGCCACTGAAGCTTTCTTT
TRBD2,TRBJ2-7,once,TRBV5-4,CASSLPGGSYEQYF,TGTGCCAGCAGCTTGCCCGGGGGGTCTTACGAGCAGTACTTC
.,TRBJ1-5,.,TRBV2,CASSEGTPYSNQPQHF,TGTGCCAGCAGTGAAGGGACACCTTATAGCAATCAGCCCCAGCATTTT
.,TRBJ1-3,.,TRBV6-5,CASSLASSGNTIYF,TGTGCCAGCAGTCTCGCCTCCTCTGGAAACACCATATATTTT
.,TRBJ1-1,few,TRBV2,CASSVKGNTEAFF,TGTGCCAGCAGTGTGAAGGGGAACACTGAAGCTTTCTTT
.,TRBJ1-2,once,TRBV24-1,CAAEREGAGYTF,TGTGCCGCCGAACGGGAAGGGGCTGGCTACACCTTC
TRBD1,TRBJ2-7,.,TRBV12-3/TRBV12-4,CASSPGQSYEQYF,TGTGCCAGCAGCCCGGGACAGTCCTACGAGCAGTACTTC
.,TRBJ1-2,.,TRBV10-3,CAISEEATVTLF,TGTGCCATCAGCGAAGAAGCGACAGTCACCCTCTTC
.,TRBJ1-5,once,TRBV19,CASTGRVNQPQHF,TGTGCCAGTACAGGCAGGGTTAATCAGCCCCAGCATTTT
.,TRBJ1-1,.,TRBV7-2,CASSFSVNTEAFF,TGTGCCAGCAGCTTCTCAGTGAACACTGAAGCTTTCTTT
TRBD1,TRBJ1-1,.,TRBV28,CASSIGGGAHTEAFF,TGTGCCAGCAGTATAGGGGGCGGGGCGCACACTGAAGCTTTCTTT
.,TRBJ1-5,.,TRBV19,CASSPLGKPQHF,TGTGCCAGTAGTCCGCTCGGGAAGCCCCAGCATTTT
TRBD2,TRBJ2-3,.,TRBV28,CASSFPAGTSGGDTQYF,TGTGCCAGCAGTTTTCCCGCCGGGACTAGCGGGGGGGATACGCAGTATTTT
.,TRBJ1-6,few,TRBV7-9,CASSLDGGRSSPLHF,TGTGCCAGCAGCTTGGATGGGGGTAGGAGTTCACCCCTCCACTTT
.,TRBJ2-1,once,TRBV27,CASSLSAIPSYNEQFF,TGTGCCAGCAGTTTATCGGCTATCCCTTCCTACAATGAGCAGTTCTTC
TRBD2,TRBJ2-1,.,TRBV11-3,CASSLEGTSGLYNEQFF,TGTGCCAGCAGCTTAGAAGGGACTAGCGGATTATACAATGAGCAGTTCTTC
TRBD1,TRBJ2-7,once,TRBV5-4,CASSLTGAKTYEQYF,TGTGCCAGCAGCTTGACAGGGGCGAAAACCTACGAGCAGTACTTC
.,TRBJ1-2,.,TRBV2,CASGSTRTSGYTF,TGTGCCAGCGGTTCAACCCGGACAAGTGGCTACACCTTC